A selection of T cell receptor beta chains follows, all from one sample in a study of shared clonotypes between healthy human individuals. Sequenced by immunoSEQ multiplex PCR; TCRdb stores in-frame clones only, minus some. The table has millions of clones, roughly 93% seen once. Sequenced: naive CD4+ T cells from PBMCs. Receptors originate from a man younger than 35 in good health. Some clones in this sample may be carry-over from other donors' samples. CDR3s include the opening cysteine and the closing phenylalanine or tryptophan. D genes are given only for firm matches. Clone size is not always given. Where it is, it says once, few, many or a class for expanded clones.

D: NA; V: TRBV28; size: NA; J: TRBJ1-1; CDR3: CASSGSRPGGRTEAFF; DNA: TGTGCCAGCAGCGGTTCCAGACCGGGGGGTCGAACTGAAGCTTTCTTT
D: TRBD2; V: TRBV4-3; size: NA; J: TRBJ2-2; CDR3: CASSQAGLAGGWTGELFF; DNA: TGCGCCAGCAGCCAGGCCGGACTAGCGGGAGGGTGGACCGGGGAGCTGTTTTTT
D: TRBD1; V: TRBV5-4; size: NA; J: TRBJ2-2; CDR3: CASSPPGQGNTGELFF; DNA: TGTGCCAGCAGCCCCCCGGGACAGGGGAACACCGGGGAGCTGTTTTTT
D: TRBD2; V: TRBV6-6; size: NA; J: TRBJ2-7; CDR3: CASSTLGGAPPYEQYF; DNA: TGTGCCAGCAGTACCCTGGGAGGGGCCCCCCCCTACGAGCAGTACTTC
D: NA; V: TRBV27; size: NA; J: TRBJ1-4; CDR3: CASSLFGQGNEKLFF; DNA: TGTGCCAGCAGTCTTTTTGGGCAGGGGAATGAAAAACTGTTTTTT
D: TRBD1; V: TRBV28; size: NA; J: TRBJ2-7; CDR3: CASSLGQGAPYEQYF; DNA: TGTGCCAGCAGCCTCGGACAGGGGGCCCCCTACGAGCAGTACTTC
D: NA; V: TRBV2; size: NA; J: TRBJ2-2; CDR3: CASNAGNTGELFF; DNA: TGTGCCAGCAATGCAGGGAACACCGGGGAGCTGTTTTTT
D: NA; V: TRBV19; size: NA; J: TRBJ2-2; CDR3: CASRRRQVPGELFF; DNA: TGTGCCAGTAGGCGACGACAAGTCCCCGGGGAGCTGTTTTTT
D: NA; V: TRBV30; size: once; J: TRBJ2-1; CDR3: CAGGLGTEQFF; DNA: TGTGCCGGCGGACTGGGGACCGAGCAGTTCTTC
D: TRBD2; V: TRBV27; size: NA; J: TRBJ2-2; CDR3: CASSSAGVGTGELFF; DNA: TGTGCCAGCAGTTCGGCGGGAGTGGGAACCGGGGAGCTGTTTTTT
D: NA; V: TRBV4-3; size: NA; J: TRBJ2-1; CDR3: CASSQDASGENNEQFF; DNA: TGCGCCAGCAGCCAAGACGCCAGCGGAGAAAACAATGAGCAGTTCTTC
D: TRBD2; V: TRBV18; size: NA; J: TRBJ2-5; CDR3: CASSREGGETQYF; DNA: TGTGCCAGCTCCCGAGAGGGAGGGGAGACCCAGTACTTC
D: NA; V: TRBV29-1; size: NA; J: TRBJ1-5; CDR3: CSPDNHSNQPQHF; DNA: TGCAGCCCTGACAACCATAGCAATCAGCCCCAGCATTTT
D: NA; V: TRBV27; size: NA; J: TRBJ2-7; CDR3: CASSLFGSSEQYF; DNA: TGTGCCAGCAGTTTATTTGGGAGTTCAGAGCAGTACTTC
D: NA; V: TRBV12-5; size: once; J: TRBJ1-1; CDR3: CASGSPQTTGNTEAFF; DNA: TGTGCTAGTGGTTCGCCCCAGACGACCGGAAACACTGAAGCTTTCTTT
D: NA; V: TRBV6-1; size: NA; J: TRBJ1-3; CDR3: CATLLSGSGNTIYF; DNA: TGTGCCACCCTCCTCTCGGGCTCTGGAAACACCATATATTTT
D: NA; V: TRBV6-6; size: few; J: TRBJ1-1; CDR3: CASSPGRKNTEAFF; DNA: TGTGCCAGCAGCCCGGGACGGAAGAACACTGAAGCTTTCTTT
D: NA; V: TRBV28; size: NA; J: TRBJ1-2; CDR3: CASIYRGNYGYTF; DNA: TGTGCCAGCATTTACCGGGGTAACTATGGCTACACCTTC
D: TRBD2; V: TRBV7-2; size: NA; J: TRBJ2-7; CDR3: CASSETSGRSYEQYF; DNA: TGTGCCAGCAGCGAGACTAGCGGGAGGAGCTACGAGCAGTACTTC
D: TRBD2; V: TRBV5-1; size: NA; J: TRBJ2-1; CDR3: CASSNLAGGPNEQFF; DNA: TGCGCCAGCAGCAACTTAGCGGGAGGGCCTAATGAGCAGTTCTTC
D: NA; V: TRBV27; size: NA; J: TRBJ2-2; CDR3: CASSLRTGTNTGELFF; DNA: TGTGCCAGCAGTTTACGGACGGGAACGAACACCGGGGAGCTGTTTTTT
D: TRBD1; V: TRBV28; size: NA; J: TRBJ1-1; CDR3: CASSLFFWTGGFTEAFF; DNA: TGTGCCAGCAGTTTATTTTTTTGGACAGGGGGTTTCACTGAAGCTTTCTTT
D: NA; V: TRBV5-1; size: once; J: TRBJ2-7; CDR3: CASSWGLEYYEQYF; DNA: TGTGCCAGCAGCTGGGGACTGGAGTACTACGAGCAGTACTTC
D: NA; V: TRBV7-2; size: NA; J: TRBJ2-3; CDR3: CASSLGAGTDTQYF; DNA: TGTGCCAGCAGCTTAGGGGCCGGCACAGATACGCAGTATTTT
D: NA; V: TRBV4-2; size: NA; J: TRBJ1-2; CDR3: CASSHALGDYGYTF; DNA: TGTGCCAGCAGCCACGCCCTCGGAGATTATGGCTACACCTTC
D: NA; V: TRBV28; size: NA; J: TRBJ1-3; CDR3: CASSLVSGNTIYF; DNA: TGTGCCAGCAGTTTGGTGTCTGGAAACACCATATATTTT
D: TRBD2; V: TRBV9; size: NA; J: TRBJ2-5; CDR3: CASSAGLESRETQYF; DNA: TGTGCCAGCAGCGCTGGACTAGAGTCCAGAGAGACCCAGTACTTC
D: TRBD2; V: TRBV10-3; size: NA; J: TRBJ2-3; CDR3: CAISERTSGKTDTQYF; DNA: TGTGCCATCAGTGAGAGGACTAGCGGTAAAACAGATACGCAGTATTTT
D: NA; V: TRBV29-1; size: NA; J: TRBJ1-1; CDR3: CSVHRVLNTEAFF; DNA: TGCAGCGTACACAGGGTCCTGAACACTGAAGCTTTCTTT
D: NA; V: TRBV30; size: NA; J: TRBJ2-5; CDR3: CAWRPGTRPQETQYF; DNA: TGTGCCTGGAGACCGGGGACACGACCACAAGAGACCCAGTACTTC
D: NA; V: TRBV7-3; size: NA; J: TRBJ2-2; CDR3: CASSPGGGQTGELFF; DNA: TGTGCCAGCAGCCCCGGAGGAGGACAGACCGGGGAGCTGTTTTTT
D: NA; V: TRBV7-2; size: NA; J: TRBJ1-1; CDR3: CASSYDRSEAFF; DNA: TGTGCCAGCAGCTACGACAGGAGTGAAGCTTTCTTT
D: NA; V: TRBV6-5; size: NA; J: TRBJ2-1; CDR3: CASSPEESSYNEQFF; DNA: TGTGCCAGCAGTCCCGAAGAGAGCTCCTACAATGAGCAGTTCTTC